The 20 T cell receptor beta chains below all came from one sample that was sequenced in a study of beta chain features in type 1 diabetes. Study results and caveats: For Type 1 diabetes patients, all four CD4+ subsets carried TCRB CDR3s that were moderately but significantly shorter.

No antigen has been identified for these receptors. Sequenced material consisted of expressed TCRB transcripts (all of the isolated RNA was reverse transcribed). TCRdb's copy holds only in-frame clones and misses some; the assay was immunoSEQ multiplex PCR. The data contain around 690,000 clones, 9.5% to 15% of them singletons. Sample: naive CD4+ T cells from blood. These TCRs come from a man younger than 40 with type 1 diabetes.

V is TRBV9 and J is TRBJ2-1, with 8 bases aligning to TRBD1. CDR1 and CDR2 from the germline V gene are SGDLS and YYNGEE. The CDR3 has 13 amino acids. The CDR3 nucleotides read TGTCCCAATCCGGGACAGGATTACAATGAGCAGTTCTTC. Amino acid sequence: CPNPGQDYNEQFF.

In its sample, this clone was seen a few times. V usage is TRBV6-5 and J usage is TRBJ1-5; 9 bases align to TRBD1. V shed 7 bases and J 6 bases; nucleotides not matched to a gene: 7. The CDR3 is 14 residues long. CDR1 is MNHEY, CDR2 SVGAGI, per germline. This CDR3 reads CASNSGQGSQPQHF. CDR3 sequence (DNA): TGTGCCAGCAACAGTGGACAGGGGAGTCAGCCCCAGCATTTT.

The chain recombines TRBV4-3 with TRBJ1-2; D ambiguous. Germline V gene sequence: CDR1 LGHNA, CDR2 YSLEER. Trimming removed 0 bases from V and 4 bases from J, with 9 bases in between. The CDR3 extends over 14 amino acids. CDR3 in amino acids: CASSQEPGAYGYTF. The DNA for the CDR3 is TGCGCCAGCAGCCAAGAGCCAGGTGCCTATGGCTACACCTTC.

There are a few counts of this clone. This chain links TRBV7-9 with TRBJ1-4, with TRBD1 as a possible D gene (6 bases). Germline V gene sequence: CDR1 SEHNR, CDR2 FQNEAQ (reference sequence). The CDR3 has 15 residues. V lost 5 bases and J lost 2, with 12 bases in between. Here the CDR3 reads CASSAVRGTNEKLFF. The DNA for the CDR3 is TGTGCCAGCAGCGCTGTAAGGGGGACTAATGAAAAACTGTTTTTT.

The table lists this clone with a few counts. The CDR3 coding sequence is TGTGCCAGCAGCCCCTATAGCGGGGGATCAGATACGCAGTATTTT. It encodes CASSPYSGGSDTQYF. This chain connects TRBV7-3 to TRBJ2-3; TRBD2 agrees at 9 bases. V shed 5 bases, J shed 4 bases, and the junction held 7 bases outside the gene matches. The length of the CDR3 is 15 residues. From germline, CDR1 is SGHTA and CDR2 FQGTGA.

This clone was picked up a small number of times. The CDR3 coding sequence is TGTGCCAGCAGCGTAGTTGGTGACCCGGCTAATGAAAAACTGTTTTTT. This encodes CASSVVGDPANEKLFF. The genes are TRBV9 and TRBJ1-4; D gene ambiguous. V lost 0 bases and J 3 bases, leaving 12 bases between the germline ends. Germline V gene data show CDR1 as SGDLS and CDR2 as YYNGEE. The CDR3 runs to 16 residues.

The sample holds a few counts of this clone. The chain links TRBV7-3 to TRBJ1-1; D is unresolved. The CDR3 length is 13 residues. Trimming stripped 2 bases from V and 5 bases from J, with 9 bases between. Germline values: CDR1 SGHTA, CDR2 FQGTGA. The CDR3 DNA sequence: TGTGCCAGCAGCTTAGAGGGAGAGACTGAAGCTTTCTTT. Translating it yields CASSLEGETEAFF.

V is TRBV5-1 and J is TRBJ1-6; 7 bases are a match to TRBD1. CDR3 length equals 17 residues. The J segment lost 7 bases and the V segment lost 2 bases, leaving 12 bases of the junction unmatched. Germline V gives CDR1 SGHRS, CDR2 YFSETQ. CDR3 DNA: TGCGCCAGCAGCTTAACCCCCCTCGGGACAGAGAATTCACCCCTCCACTTT. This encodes CASSLTPLGTENSPLHF.

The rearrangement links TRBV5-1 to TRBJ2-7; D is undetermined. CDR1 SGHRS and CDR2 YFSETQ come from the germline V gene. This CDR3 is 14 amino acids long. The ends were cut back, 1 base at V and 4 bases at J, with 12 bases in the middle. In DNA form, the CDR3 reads TGCGCCAGCAGCTTGTTTAGCTCAGATTACGAGCAGTACTTC. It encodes CASSLFSSDYEQYF.

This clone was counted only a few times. The CDR3 sequence is CASSQVERRRGYTF. CDR3 nucleotide sequence: TGCGCCAGCAGCCAAGTCGAACGGAGGAGAGGCTACACCTTC. The chain couples TRBV4-3 to TRBJ1-2; D call uncertain. With 1 base removed from V and 8 bases from J, the gap between germline ends came to 14 bases. This CDR3 has 14 amino acids. Germline V lookup: CDR1 LGHNA, CDR2 YSLEER.

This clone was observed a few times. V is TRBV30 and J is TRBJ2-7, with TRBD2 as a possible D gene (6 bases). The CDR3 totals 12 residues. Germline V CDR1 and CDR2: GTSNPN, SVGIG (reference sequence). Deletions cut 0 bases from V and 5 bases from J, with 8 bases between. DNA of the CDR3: TGTGCCTGGAGTGTTGCGGGGAACGAGCAGTACTTC. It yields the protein CAWSVAGNEQYF.

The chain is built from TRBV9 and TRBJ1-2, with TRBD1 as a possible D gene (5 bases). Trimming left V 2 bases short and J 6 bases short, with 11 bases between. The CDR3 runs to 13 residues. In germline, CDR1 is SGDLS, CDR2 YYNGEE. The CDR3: CASSVLGENGYTF. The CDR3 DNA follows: TGTGCCAGCAGCGTGTTAGGGGAGAATGGCTACACCTTC.

The CDR3 nucleotides read TGTGCCAGCAGCCGCGGACTAGCGGGGGGCAGTGGCACAGATACGCAGTATTTT. Translated, it gives CASSRGLAGGSGTDTQYF. This sequence joins TRBV7-9 and TRBJ2-3; 14 positions match TRBD2. V was clipped by 5 bases and J by 1 base; unmatched bases: 8. The CDR3 sequence is 18 residues long. Germline assignment: CDR1 SEHNR and CDR2 FQNEAQ (reference sequence).

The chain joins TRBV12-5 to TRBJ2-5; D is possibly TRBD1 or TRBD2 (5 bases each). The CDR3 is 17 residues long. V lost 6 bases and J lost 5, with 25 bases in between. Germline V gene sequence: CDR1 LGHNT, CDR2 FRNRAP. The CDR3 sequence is CASGSGAGTPRSETQYF. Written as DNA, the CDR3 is TGTGCTAGTGGCAGTGGCGCCGGGACCCCGAGAAGCGAGACCCAGTACTTC.

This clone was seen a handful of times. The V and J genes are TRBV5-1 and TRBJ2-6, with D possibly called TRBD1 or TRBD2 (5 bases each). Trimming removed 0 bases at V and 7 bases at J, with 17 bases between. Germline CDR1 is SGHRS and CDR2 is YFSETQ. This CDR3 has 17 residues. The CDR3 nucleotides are TGCGCCAGCAGCTTGGCGGGACCCGGATTGAGTGCCAACGTCCTGACTTTC. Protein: CASSLAGPGLSANVLTF.

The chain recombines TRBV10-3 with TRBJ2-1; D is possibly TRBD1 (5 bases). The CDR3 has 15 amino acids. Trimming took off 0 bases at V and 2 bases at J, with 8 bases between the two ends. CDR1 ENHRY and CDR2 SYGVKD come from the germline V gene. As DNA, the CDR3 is TGTGCCATCAGTGAGTCGAAGACAGCCTACAATGAGCAGTTCTTC. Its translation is CAISESKTAYNEQFF.

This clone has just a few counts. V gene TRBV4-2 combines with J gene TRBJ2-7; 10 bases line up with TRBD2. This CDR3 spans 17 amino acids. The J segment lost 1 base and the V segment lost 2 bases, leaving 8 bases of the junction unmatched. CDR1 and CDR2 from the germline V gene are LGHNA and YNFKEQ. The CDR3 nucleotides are TGTGCCAGCAGCCAACAAATAGCGGGGGGAAAATCCTACGAGCAGTACTTC. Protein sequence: CASSQQIAGGKSYEQYF.

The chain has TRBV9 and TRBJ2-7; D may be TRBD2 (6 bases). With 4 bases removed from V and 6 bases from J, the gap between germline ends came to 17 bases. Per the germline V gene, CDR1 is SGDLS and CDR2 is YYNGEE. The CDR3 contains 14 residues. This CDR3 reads CASSFAGGVSEQYF. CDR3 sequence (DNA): TGTGCCAGCAGCTTCGCGGGCGGGGTCTCCGAGCAGTACTTC.

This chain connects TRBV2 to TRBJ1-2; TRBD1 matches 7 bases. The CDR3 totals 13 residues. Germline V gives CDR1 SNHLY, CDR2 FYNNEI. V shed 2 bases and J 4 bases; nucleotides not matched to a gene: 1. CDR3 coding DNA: TGTGCCAGCAGTGAAAACAGGGGCTATGGCTACACCTTC. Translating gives CASSENRGYGYTF.

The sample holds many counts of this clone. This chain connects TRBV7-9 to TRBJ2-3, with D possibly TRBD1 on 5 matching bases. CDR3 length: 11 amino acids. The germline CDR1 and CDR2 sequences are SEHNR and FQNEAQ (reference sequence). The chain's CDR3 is CVPGSTDTQYF. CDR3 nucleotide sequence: TGTGTTCCAGGGAGCACAGATACGCAGTATTTT.